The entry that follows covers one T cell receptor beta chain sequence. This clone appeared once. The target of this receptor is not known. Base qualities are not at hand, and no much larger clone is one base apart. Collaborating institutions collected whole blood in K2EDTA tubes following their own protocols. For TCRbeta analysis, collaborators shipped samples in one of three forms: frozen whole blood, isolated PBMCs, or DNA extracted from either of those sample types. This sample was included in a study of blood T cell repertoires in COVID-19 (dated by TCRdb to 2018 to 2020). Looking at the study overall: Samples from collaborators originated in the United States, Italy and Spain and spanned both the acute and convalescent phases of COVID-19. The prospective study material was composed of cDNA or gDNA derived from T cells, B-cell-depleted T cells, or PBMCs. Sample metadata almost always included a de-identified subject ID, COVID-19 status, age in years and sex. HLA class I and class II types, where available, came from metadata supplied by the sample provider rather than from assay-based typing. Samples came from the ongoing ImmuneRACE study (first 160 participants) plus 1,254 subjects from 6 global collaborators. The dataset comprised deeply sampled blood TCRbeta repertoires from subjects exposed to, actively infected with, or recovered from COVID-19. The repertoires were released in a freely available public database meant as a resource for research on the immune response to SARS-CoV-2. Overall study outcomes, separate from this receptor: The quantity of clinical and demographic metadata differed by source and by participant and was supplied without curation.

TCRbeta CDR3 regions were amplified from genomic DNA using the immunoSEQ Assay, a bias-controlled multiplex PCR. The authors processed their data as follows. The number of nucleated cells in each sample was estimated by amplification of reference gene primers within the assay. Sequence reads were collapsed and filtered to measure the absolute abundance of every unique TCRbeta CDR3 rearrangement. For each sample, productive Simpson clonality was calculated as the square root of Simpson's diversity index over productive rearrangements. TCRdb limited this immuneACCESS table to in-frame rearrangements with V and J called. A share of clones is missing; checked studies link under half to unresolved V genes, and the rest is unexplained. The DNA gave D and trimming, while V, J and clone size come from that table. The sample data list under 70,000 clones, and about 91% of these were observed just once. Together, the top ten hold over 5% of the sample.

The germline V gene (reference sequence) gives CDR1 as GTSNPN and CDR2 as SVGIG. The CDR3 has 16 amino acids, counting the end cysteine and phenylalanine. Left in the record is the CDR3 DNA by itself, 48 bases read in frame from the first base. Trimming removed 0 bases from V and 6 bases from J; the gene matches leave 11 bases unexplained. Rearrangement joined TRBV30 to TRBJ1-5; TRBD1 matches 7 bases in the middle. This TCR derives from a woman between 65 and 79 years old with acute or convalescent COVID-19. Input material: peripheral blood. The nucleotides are TGTGCCTGGAGTGTGTCAGGCAGAACAGGGGCTCAGCCCCAGCATTTT. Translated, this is CAWSVSGRTGAQPQHF.